This TCR beta chain was sequenced in a study of cytomegalovirus exposure and HLA in healthy donors. The PCR used 60 Vbeta and 13 Jbeta primers. Sequencing used immunoSEQ multiplex PCR; TCRdb keeps in-frame clones, though not all of them. The repertoire holds about 44,000 clones, roughly 87% seen once, with 6.5% to 9.5% in the top ten. With regard to this clone: The antigen is undetermined.

Broader study findings: Earlier findings revealed that most TCR beta V segments proved productive either about 90% or about 30% of the time. Most TCR sequences were seen very rarely across donors, but some public TCRs occurred in many.

In germline, CDR1 is MNHNS, CDR2 SASEGT. Trimming took 11 bases from V and 3 from J, leaving 22 bases between them. This CDR3 is built from 15 residues. This rearrangement joins TRBV6-1 to TRBJ1-1; tentative D call: TRBD1 (5 bases). The specimen was PBMCs. The clonotype was recovered from a woman aged 40 to 50 in good health and CMV-seropositive. The CDR3 loop reads CAGESGLLGDTEAFF. CDR3 nucleotide sequence: TGTGCCGGAGAATCGGGACTCCTGGGGGACACTGAAGCTTTCTTT.